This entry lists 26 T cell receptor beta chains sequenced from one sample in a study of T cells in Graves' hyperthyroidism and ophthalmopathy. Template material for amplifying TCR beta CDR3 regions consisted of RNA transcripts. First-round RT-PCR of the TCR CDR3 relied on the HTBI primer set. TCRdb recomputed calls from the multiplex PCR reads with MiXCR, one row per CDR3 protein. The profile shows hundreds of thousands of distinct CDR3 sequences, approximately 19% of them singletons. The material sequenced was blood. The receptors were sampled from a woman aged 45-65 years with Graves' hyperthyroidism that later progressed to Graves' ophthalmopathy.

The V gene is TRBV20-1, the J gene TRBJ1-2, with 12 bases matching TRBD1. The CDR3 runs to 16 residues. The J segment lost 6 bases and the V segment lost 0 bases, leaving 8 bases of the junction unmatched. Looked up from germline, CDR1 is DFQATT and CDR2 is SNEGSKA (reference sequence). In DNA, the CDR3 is TGCAGTGCTAGAGATCCGGGACAGGGGGCGTTTAATGGCTACACCTTC. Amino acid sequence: CSARDPGQGAFNGYTF.

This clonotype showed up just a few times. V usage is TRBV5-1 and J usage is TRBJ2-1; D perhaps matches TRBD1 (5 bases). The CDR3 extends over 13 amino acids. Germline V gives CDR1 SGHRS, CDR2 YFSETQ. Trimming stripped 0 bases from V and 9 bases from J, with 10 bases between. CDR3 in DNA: TGCGCCAGCAGCTTGGCCCAAAGGGGTGAGCAGTTCTTC. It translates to CASSLAQRGEQFF.

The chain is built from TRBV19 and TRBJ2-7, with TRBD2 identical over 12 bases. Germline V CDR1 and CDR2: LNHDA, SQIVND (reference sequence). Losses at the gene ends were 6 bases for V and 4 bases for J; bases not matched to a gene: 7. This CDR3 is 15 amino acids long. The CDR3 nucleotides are TGTGCCAGTAGACACCCTAGCGGGGGGGTGTACGAGCAGTACTTC. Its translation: CASRHPSGGVYEQYF.

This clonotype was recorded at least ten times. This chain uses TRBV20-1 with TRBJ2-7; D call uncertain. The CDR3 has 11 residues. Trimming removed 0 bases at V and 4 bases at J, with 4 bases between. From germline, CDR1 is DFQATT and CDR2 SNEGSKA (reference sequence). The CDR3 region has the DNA TGCAGTGCTAGAGAGACTTACGAGCAGTACTTC. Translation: CSARETYEQYF.

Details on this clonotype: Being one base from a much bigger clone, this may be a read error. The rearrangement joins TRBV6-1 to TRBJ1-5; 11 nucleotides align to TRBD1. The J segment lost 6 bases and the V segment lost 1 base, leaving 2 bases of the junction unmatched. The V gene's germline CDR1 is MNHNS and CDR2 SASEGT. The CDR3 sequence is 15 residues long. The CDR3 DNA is TGTGCCAGCAGTGAAGGGACAGGGGGCGGTCAGCCCCAGCATTTT. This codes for CASSEGTGGGQPQHF.

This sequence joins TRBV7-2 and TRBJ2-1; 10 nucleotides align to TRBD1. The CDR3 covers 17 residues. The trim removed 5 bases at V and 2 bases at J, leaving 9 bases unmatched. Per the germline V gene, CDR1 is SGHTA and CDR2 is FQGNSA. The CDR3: CASSPDSGTGAYNEQFF. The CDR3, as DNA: TGTGCCAGCAGCCCCGACTCCGGGACAGGGGCCTACAATGAGCAGTTCTTC.

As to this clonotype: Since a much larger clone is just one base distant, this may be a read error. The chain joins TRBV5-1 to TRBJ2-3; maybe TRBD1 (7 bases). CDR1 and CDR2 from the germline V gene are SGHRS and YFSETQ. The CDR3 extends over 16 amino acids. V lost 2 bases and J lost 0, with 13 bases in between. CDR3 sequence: CASSFDQGGSTDTQYF. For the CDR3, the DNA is TGCGCCAGCAGCTTCGACCAGGGGGGTAGCACAGATACGCAGTATTTT. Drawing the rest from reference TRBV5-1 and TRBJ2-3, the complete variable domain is KAGVTQTPRYLIKTRGQQVTLSCSPISGHRSVSWYQQTPGQGLQFLFEYFSETQRNKGNFPGRFSGRQFSNSRSEMNVSTLELGDSALYLCASSFDQGGSTDTQYFGPGTRLTVL.

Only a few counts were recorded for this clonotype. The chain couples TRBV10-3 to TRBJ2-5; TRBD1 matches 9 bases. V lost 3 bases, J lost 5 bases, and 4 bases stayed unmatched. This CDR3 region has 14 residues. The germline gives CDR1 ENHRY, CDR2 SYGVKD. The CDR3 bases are TGTGCCATCAGTGACAACAGGGGGCGGGAGACCCAGTACTTC. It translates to CAISDNRGRETQYF.

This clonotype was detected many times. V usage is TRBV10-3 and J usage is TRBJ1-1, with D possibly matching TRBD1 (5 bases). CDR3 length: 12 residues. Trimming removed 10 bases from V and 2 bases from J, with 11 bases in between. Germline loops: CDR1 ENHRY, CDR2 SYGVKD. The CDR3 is CATKRGNTEAFF. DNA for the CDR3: TGTGCCACCAAGAGGGGCAACACTGAAGCTTTCTTT.

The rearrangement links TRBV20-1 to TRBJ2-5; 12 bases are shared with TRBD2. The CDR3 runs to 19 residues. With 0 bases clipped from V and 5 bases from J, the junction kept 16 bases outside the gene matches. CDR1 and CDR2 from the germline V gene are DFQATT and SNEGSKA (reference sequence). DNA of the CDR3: TGCAGTGCTAGAGAGCACTCTAGCGGGGGGGCCTCCCTCAGGGAGACCCAGTACTTC. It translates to CSAREHSSGGASLRETQYF.

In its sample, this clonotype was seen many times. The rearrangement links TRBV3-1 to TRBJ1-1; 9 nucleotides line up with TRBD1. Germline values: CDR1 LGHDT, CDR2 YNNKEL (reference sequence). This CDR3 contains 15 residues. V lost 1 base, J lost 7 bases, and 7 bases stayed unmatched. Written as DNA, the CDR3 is TGTGCCAGCAGCCAAGGAACGGGACAGGGTTTTGAAGCTTTCTTT. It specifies CASSQGTGQGFEAFF.

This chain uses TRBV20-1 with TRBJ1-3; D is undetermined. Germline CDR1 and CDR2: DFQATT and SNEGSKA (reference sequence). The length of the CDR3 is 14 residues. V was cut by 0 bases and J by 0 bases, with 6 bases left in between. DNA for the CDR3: TGCAGTGCTAGAGAGGGCGGCTCTGGAAACACCATATATTTT. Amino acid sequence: CSAREGGSGNTIYF.

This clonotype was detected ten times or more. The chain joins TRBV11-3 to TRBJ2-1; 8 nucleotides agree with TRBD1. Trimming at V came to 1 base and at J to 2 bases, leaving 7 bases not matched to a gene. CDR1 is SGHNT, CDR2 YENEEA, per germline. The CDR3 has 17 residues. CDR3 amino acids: CASSLGFRTGPYNEQFF. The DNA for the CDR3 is TGTGCCAGCAGCTTAGGGTTCCGGACAGGGCCCTACAATGAGCAGTTCTTC.

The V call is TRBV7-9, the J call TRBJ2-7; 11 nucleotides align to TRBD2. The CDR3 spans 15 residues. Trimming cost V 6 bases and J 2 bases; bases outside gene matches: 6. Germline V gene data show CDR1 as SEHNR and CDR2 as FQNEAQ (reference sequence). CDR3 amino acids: CASRPGLAVAYEQYF. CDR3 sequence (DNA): TGTGCCAGCAGACCGGGACTAGCGGTGGCCTACGAGCAGTACTTC.

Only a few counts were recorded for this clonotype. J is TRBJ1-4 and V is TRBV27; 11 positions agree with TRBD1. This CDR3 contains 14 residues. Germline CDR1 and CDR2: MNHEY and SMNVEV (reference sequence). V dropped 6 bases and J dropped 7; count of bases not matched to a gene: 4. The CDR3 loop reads CASRSGQGGEKLFF. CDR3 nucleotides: TGTGCCAGCAGATCGGGACAGGGGGGTGAAAAACTGTTTTTT.

The DNA for the CDR3 is TGTGCCACCAGTCACCTCGAAGAGACCCAGTACTTC. Protein sequence: CATSHLEETQYF. The J gene is TRBJ2-5, the V gene TRBV24-1; D remains unclear. The CDR3 covers 12 residues. Trimming left V 6 bases short and J 3 bases short, with 7 bases between. CDR1 KGHDR and CDR2 SFDVKD come from the germline V gene.

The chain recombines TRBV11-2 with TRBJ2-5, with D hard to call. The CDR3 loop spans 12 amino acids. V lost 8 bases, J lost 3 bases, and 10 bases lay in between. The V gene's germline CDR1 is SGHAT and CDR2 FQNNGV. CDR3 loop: CASELREETQYF. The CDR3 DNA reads TGTGCCAGCGAGCTTAGGGAAGAGACCCAGTACTTC.

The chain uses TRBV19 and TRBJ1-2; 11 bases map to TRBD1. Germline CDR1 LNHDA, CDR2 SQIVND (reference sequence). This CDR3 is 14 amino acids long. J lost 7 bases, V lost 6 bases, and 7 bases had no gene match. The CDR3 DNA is TGTGCCAGTAGCACTGGACAGGGGGCACTTGGCTACACCTTC. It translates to CASSTGQGALGYTF.

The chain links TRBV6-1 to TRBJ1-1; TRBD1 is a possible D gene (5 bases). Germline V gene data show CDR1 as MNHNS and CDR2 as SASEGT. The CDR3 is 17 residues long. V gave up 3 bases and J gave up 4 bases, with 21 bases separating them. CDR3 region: CASSEIPGTAVSTEAFF. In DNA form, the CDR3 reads TGTGCCAGCAGTGAGATACCCGGGACGGCAGTGAGCACTGAAGCTTTCTTT.

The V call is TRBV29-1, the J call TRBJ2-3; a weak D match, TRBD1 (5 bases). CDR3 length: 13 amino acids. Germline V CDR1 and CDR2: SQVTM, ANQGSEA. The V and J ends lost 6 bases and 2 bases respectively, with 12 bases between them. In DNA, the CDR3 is TGCAGCGTGGATAAGGGGAACACAGATACGCAGTATTTT. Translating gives CSVDKGNTDTQYF.

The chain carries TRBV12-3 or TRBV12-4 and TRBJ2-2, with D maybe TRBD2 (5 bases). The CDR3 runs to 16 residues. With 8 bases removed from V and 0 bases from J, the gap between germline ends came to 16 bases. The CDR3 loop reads CASRSPPGTNTGELFF. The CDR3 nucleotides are TGTGCCAGCCGTTCACCCCCCGGGACGAACACCGGGGAGCTGTTTTTT.

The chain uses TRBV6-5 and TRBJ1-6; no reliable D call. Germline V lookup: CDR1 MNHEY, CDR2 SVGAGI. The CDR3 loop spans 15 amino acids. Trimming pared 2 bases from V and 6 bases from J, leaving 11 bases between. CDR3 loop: CASSYTLGSNSPLHF. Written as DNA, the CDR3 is TGTGCCAGCAGTTACACTCTGGGGTCTAATTCACCCCTCCACTTT.

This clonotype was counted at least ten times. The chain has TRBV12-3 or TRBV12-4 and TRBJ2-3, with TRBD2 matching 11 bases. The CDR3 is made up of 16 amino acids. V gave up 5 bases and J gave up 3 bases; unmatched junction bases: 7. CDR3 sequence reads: CASSPTSGGGTDTQYF. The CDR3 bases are TGTGCCAGCAGTCCAACTAGCGGGGGAGGAACAGATACGCAGTATTTT.

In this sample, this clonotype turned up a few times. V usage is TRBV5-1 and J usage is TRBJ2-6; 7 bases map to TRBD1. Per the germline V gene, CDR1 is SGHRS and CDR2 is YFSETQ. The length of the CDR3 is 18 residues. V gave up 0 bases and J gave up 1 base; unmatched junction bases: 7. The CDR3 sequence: CASSLGQGEVSGANVLTF. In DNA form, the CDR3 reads TGCGCCAGCAGCTTGGGACAGGGAGAAGTGTCTGGGGCCAACGTCCTGACTTTC.

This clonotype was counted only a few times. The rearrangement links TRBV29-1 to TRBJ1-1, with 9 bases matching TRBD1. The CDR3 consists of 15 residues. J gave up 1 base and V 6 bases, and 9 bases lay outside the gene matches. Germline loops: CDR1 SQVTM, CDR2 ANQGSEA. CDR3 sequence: CSVAGTGWENTEAFF. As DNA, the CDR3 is TGCAGCGTCGCCGGGACAGGGTGGGAGAACACTGAAGCTTTCTTT.

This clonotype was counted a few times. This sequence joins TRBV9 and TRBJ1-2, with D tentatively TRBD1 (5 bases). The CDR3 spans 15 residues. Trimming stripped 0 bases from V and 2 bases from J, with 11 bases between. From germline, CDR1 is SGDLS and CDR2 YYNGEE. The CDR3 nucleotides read TGTGCCAGCAGCGTAGGCAGGGCCCAAAACTATGGCTACACCTTC. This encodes CASSVGRAQNYGYTF.